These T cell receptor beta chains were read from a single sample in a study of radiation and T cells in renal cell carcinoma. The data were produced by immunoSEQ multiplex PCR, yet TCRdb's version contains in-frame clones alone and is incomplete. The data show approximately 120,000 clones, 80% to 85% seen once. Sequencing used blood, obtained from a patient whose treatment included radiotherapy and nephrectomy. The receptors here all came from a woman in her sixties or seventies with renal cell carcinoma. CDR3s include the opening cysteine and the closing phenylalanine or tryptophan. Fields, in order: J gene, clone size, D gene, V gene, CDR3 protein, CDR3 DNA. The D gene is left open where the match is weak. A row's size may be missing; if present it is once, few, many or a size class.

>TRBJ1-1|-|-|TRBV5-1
CASSLTGSEAFF
TGCGCCAGCAGCTTAACAGGGTCTGAAGCTTTCTTT
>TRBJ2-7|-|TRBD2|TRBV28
CASCELAGVSYEQYF
TGTGCCAGTTGTGAGCTAGCGGGAGTGTCGTACGAGCAGTACTTC
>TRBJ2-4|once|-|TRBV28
CASSSPPGVEAKNIQYF
TGTGCCAGCAGCAGCCCCCCAGGGGTGGAGGCCAAAAACATTCAGTACTTC
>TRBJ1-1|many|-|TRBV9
CASSVVRGTEAFF
TGTGCCAGCAGCGTAGTCAGGGGAACTGAAGCTTTCTTT
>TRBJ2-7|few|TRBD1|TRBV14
CASSQDLGQAYEQYF
TGTGCCAGCAGCCAAGATTTAGGACAGGCCTATGAGCAGTACTTC
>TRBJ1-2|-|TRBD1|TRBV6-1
CASSQYDRDGYTF
TGTGCCAGCAGTCAATATGACAGGGACGGCTACACCTTC
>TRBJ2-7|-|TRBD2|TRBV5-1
CASSSLAGASYEQYF
TGCGCCAGCAGCTCCCTAGCGGGGGCCTCCTACGAGCAGTACTTC
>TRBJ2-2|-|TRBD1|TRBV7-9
CASSFDRGPNGELFF
TGTGCCAGCAGCTTCGACAGGGGGCCTAACGGGGAGCTGTTTTTT
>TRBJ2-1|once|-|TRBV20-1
CSARDAPGEFF
TGCAGTGCTAGAGATGCCCCGGGTGAGTTCTTC
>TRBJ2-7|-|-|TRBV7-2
CASSLLGRGYEQYF
TGTGCCAGCAGCCTCCTCGGGAGAGGGTACGAGCAGTACTTC
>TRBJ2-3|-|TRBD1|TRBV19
CATKTGASTDTQYF
TGTGCCACCAAGACAGGGGCTAGCACAGATACGCAGTATTTT
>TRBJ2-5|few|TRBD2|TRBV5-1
CASSLFGEGETQYF
TGCGCCAGCAGCTTGTTCGGGGAGGGAGAGACCCAGTACTTC
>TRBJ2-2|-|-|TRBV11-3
CASSPGTDTGELFF
TGTGCCAGCAGCCCCGGGACGGACACCGGGGAGCTGTTTTTT
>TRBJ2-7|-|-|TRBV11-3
CASSFGVGGEQYF
TGTGCCAGCAGCTTCGGGGTAGGAGGGGAGCAGTACTTC
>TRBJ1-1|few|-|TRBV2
CASRKGGNTEAFF
TGTGCCAGCAGGAAGGGGGGAAACACTGAAGCTTTCTTT
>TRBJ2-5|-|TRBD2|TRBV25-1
CASSLTSGRQETQYF
TGTGCCAGCAGCTTGACTAGCGGGAGGCAAGAGACCCAGTACTTC
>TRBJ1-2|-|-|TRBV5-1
CASSLTGQGVVSYGYTF
TGCGCCAGCAGCTTGACGGGACAAGGGGTAGTAAGCTATGGCTACACCTTC
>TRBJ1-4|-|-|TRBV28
CAISTPPGANEKLFF
TGTGCCATCTCGACTCCCCCGGGGGCTAATGAAAAACTGTTTTTT
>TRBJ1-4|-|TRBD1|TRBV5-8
CASSGTGVNEKLFF
TGTGCCAGCAGCGGGACAGGAGTTAATGAAAAACTGTTTTTT
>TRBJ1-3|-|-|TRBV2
CASSQGAGNTIYF
TGTGCCAGCAGTCAGGGTGCTGGAAACACCATATATTTT
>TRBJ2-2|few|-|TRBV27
CASSRTGELFF
TGTGCCAGCAGTCGAACCGGGGAGCTGTTTTTT
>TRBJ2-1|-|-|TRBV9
CASSLGRGDNEQFF
TGTGCCAGCAGCCTCGGACGCGGCGACAATGAGCAGTTCTTC
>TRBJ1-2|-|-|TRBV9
CASSVESRQDYGYTF
TGTGCCAGCAGCGTAGAAAGTCGACAGGACTATGGCTACACCTTC
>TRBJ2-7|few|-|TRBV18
CASSSQPPRQSSYEQYF
TGTGCCAGCTCCTCACAACCGCCCCGGCAGAGCTCCTACGAGCAGTACTTC
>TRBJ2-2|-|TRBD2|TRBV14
CASSRGGGRVTGELFF
TGTGCCAGCAGTCGAGGTGGAGGGAGGGTCACCGGGGAGCTGTTTTTT
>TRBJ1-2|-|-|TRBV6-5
CASSDRYGYTF
TGTGCCAGCAGCGATAGATATGGCTACACCTTC
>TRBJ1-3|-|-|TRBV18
CASSPASFSGNTIYF
TGTGCCAGCTCTCCGGCCTCTTTCTCTGGAAACACCATATATTTT
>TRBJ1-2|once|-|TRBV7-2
CASSLDQGSSYTF
TGTGCCAGCAGCTTAGACCAGGGATCAAGCTACACCTTC
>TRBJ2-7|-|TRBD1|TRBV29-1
CSVGVTGLAQYF
TGCAGCGTTGGCGTGACAGGGTTGGCGCAGTACTTC
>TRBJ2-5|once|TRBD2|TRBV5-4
CASSVGGTTKETQYF
TGTGCCAGCAGCGTAGGCGGGACTACTAAAGAGACCCAGTACTTC
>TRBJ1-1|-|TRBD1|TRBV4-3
CASSQDLTGGTEAFF
TGCGCCAGCAGCCAAGACTTAACAGGGGGAACTGAAGCTTTCTTT
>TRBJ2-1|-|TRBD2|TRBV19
CASSIVSLAGPGNEQFF
TGTGCCAGTAGTATAGTTTCCCTAGCGGGACCCGGCAATGAGCAGTTCTTC
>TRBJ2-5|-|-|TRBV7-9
CASSLLGRTTQETQYF
TGTGCCAGCAGCTTATTGGGACGGACGACGCAAGAGACCCAGTACTTC
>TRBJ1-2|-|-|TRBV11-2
CASSSGQNYGYTF
TGTGCCAGCAGCTCCGGACAGAACTATGGCTACACCTTC
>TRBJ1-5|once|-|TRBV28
CASSLVFSNQPQHF
TGTGCCAGCAGTTTGGTGTTTAGCAATCAGCCCCAGCATTTT
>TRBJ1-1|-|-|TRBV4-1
CASSQDPTGQGLTEAFF
TGCGCCAGCAGCCAAGATCCGACCGGGCAGGGGCTCACTGAAGCTTTCTTT
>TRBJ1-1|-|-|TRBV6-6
CASRPLGGTEAFF
TGTGCCAGCAGGCCCCTCGGAGGCACTGAAGCTTTCTTT
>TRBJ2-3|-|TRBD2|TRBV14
CASRLAGGTDTQYF
TGTGCCAGCAGGCTAGCGGGGGGCACAGATACGCAGTATTTT
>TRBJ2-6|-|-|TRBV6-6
CASSHDSSGANVLTF
TGTGCCAGCAGTCATGACAGCTCTGGGGCCAACGTCCTGACTTTC
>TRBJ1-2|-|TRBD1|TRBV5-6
CASSLRTGKDYGYTF
TGTGCCAGCAGCTTACGGACAGGGAAAGACTATGGCTACACCTTC
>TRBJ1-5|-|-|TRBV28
CASIRQTYTDEIAIQPQHF
TGTGCCAGCATTCGACAAACCTACACCGATGAGATAGCGATACAGCCCCAGCATTTT
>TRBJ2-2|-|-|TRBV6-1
CASSALENTGELFF
TGTGCCAGCAGTGCTCTAGAGAACACCGGGGAGCTGTTTTTT
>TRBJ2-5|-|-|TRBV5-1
CASSLGRAQETQYF
TGCGCCAGCAGCTTGGGCAGGGCCCAAGAGACCCAGTACTTC
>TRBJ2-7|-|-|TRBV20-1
CSATTIGEQYF
TGCAGTGCTACAACCATCGGCGAGCAGTACTTC
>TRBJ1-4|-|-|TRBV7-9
CASSPWGRKDEKLFF
TGTGCCAGCAGCCCCTGGGGTAGAAAAGATGAAAAACTGTTTTTT
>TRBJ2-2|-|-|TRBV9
CASSQGPGELFF
TGTGCCAGCTCGCAGGGCCCCGGGGAGCTGTTTTTT
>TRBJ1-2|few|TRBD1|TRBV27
CASSSITGAAGYGYTF
TGTGCCAGCAGTTCGATTACAGGGGCCGCCGGCTATGGCTACACCTTC
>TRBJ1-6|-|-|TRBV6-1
CASSVRGARNSPLHF
TGTGCCAGCAGTGTGCGGGGGGCTCGTAATTCACCCCTCCACTTT
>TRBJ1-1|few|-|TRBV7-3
CASSLTGNTEAFF
TGTGCCAGCAGCTTAACAGGGAACACTGAAGCTTTCTTT
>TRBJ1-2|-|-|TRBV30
CAWSRLRGSDHGYTF
TGTGCCTGGAGCAGGTTGAGGGGGTCTGACCATGGCTACACCTTC
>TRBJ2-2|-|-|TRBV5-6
CASSLVVQANTGELFF
TGTGCCAGCAGCTTGGTGGTCCAAGCGAACACCGGGGAGCTGTTTTTT
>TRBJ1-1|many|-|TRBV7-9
CASSFMAFF
TGTGCCAGCAGCTTCATGGCTTTCTTT
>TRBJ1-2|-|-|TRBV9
CASSPAGQGPGGGYTF
TGTGCCAGCAGCCCCGCAGGGCAGGGACCGGGGGGGGGCTACACCTTC
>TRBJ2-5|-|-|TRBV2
CASSEAGYWETQYF
TGTGCCAGCAGTGAAGCGGGGTATTGGGAGACCCAGTACTTC